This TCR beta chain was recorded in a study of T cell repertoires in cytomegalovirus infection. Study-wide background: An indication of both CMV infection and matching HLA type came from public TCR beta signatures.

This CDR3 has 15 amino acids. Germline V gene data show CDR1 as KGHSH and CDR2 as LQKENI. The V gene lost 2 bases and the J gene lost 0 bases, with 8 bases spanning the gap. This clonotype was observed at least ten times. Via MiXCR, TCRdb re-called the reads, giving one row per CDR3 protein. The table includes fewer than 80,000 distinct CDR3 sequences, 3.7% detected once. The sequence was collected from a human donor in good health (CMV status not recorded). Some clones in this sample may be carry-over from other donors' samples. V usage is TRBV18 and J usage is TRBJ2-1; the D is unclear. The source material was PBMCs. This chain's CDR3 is CASSPASISYNEQFF. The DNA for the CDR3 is TGTGCCAGCTCACCAGCTAGTATCTCCTACAATGAGCAGTTCTTC. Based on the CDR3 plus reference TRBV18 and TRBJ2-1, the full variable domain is NAGVMQNPRHLVRRRGQEARLRCSPMKGHSHVYWYRQLPEEGLKFMVYLQKENIIDESGMPKERFSAEFPKEGPSILRIQQVVRGDSAAYFCASSPASISYNEQFFGPGTRLTVL.